These 4 T cell receptor beta chains share one sample of origin, sequenced in a study of neurological immune-mediated disorders. TCRdb analysed the 5' RACE reads with MiXCR anew, one entry per CDR3 protein. The sample contains 90,000 to 150,000 distinct CDR3 sequences, about 3.4% of which appear only once. Specimen: PBMCs. These TCRs come from a woman in her twenties or thirties with multiple sclerosis.

This clonotype was seen at least ten times. CDR3 region: CSARQAGSLRGTYNEQFF. The CDR3 region has the DNA TGCAGTGCTAGACAAGCGGGGAGCTTGCGGGGTACCTACAATGAGCAGTTCTTC. V and J are TRBV20-1 and TRBJ2-1, with TRBD2 identical over 7 bases. The CDR3 loop spans 18 amino acids. V gave up 2 bases and J gave up 2 bases; unmatched junction bases: 15. Germline CDR1 reads DFQATT; CDR2 reads SNEGSKA (reference sequence).

This clonotype was seen repeatedly, ten times or more. The gene calls are TRBV20-1 and TRBJ2-7; the D is unclear. Trimming shortened V by 3 bases and J by 4 bases, and 7 bases separated the two germline ends. The CDR3 is 11 amino acids. Looked up from germline, CDR1 is DFQATT and CDR2 is SNEGSKA (reference sequence). This chain's CDR3 is CSASGTYEQYF. The DNA of the CDR3 is TGCAGTGCTAGTGGAACTTACGAGCAGTACTTC.

The J gene is TRBJ1-1, the V gene TRBV12-3 or TRBV12-4; D remains unclear. The CDR3 runs to 16 residues. The V and J ends lost 6 bases and 0 bases respectively, with 17 bases between them. The CDR3 region has the DNA TGTGCCAGCAGCATGGACCACTCTGTGCTGAACACTGAAGCTTTCTTT. Its protein is CASSMDHSVLNTEAFF.

This clonotype was observed many times. V gene TRBV2 combines with J gene TRBJ1-2, with TRBD1 identical over 7 bases. Germline CDR1 SNHLY, CDR2 FYNNEI. Trimming removed 5 bases from V and 5 bases from J; junction bases left unmatched: 14. CDR3 length: 16 amino acids. Here the CDR3 DNA reads TGTGCCAGCAGTCGGAGCACGACAGGGATGGGTTATGGCTACACCTTC. Translation: CASSRSTTGMGYGYTF.